This is a list of T cell receptor beta chains from one sample in a study of blood T cell repertoires in COVID-19. Profiled with immunoSEQ multiplex PCR; TCRdb holds only in-frame clones, not every one. The repertoire has 100,000 to 150,000 clones, around 86% of them found once; the top ten carry about 9.9%. The sequencing input was peripheral blood. The source is a middle-aged man with active or convalescent COVID-19. Each CDR3 is given with its conserved first and last residue. The D gene is left open where the match is weak. For some rows the clone size is stated as once, few or many, or as a class when expanded; others skip it.

TRBV6-5,TRBJ1-2,.,once,CASSLDRIYGYTF,TGTGCCAGCAGCCTGGACAGAATCTATGGCTACACCTTC
TRBV4-2,TRBJ2-7,TRBD1,.,CASSQDLPGGLSYEQYF,TGTGCCAGCAGCCAAGATCTCCCAGGGGGTTTATCCTACGAGCAGTACTTC
TRBV11-2,TRBJ2-1,TRBD2,.,CASSLASGGFSYNEQFF,TGTGCCAGCAGCTTAGCTAGCGGGGGGTTTTCCTACAATGAGCAGTTCTTC
TRBV6-2/TRBV6-3,TRBJ1-1,.,.,CASSDGGYNEAFF,TGTGCCAGCAGCGACGGGGGATACAATGAAGCTTTCTTT
TRBV3-1/TRBV3-2,TRBJ2-5,.,few,CASSQDQWSSDETQYF,TGTGCCAGCAGCCAAGATCAGTGGTCTAGCGATGAGACCCAGTACTTC
TRBV7-2,TRBJ2-5,.,.,CASSRSETQYF,TGTGCCAGCAGCCGTAGTGAGACCCAGTACTTC
TRBV5-1,TRBJ2-7,.,.,CASTLSAKSSYEQYF,TGCGCCAGTACCCTATCAGCGAAGAGCTCCTACGAGCAGTACTTC
TRBV12-3/TRBV12-4,TRBJ1-1,.,.,CASSPRTYTEAFF,TGTGCCAGCAGTCCCCGGACTTACACTGAAGCTTTCTTT
TRBV10-3,TRBJ1-1,.,.,CASTQGSTEAFF,TGTGCCTCGACTCAGGGGTCCACTGAAGCTTTCTTT
TRBV28,TRBJ1-1,.,few,CASSLPTAGATEAFF,TGTGCCAGCAGTTTACCTACAGCAGGGGCCACTGAAGCTTTCTTT
TRBV12-5,TRBJ2-5,TRBD1,.,CASGLGTGGETQYF,TGTGCTAGTGGTTTAGGGACAGGGGGGGAGACCCAGTACTTC
TRBV27,TRBJ1-4,.,.,CASSFAGQGEKLFF,TGTGCCAGCAGTTTCGCGGGGCAGGGCGAAAAACTGTTTTTT
TRBV11-2,TRBJ2-1,.,.,CASSLVVAGTALYNEQFF,TGTGCCAGCAGCTTAGTAGTTGCGGGCACTGCATTATACAATGAGCAGTTCTTC
TRBV10-3,TRBJ2-7,TRBD2,.,CAIRNGTNAYEQYF,TGTGCCATCAGAAACGGGACTAATGCCTACGAGCAGTACTTC
TRBV4-3,TRBJ1-2,TRBD1,.,CASSQAPGGQGADGYTF,TGCGCCAGCAGCCAAGCCCCTGGGGGACAGGGGGCTGATGGCTACACCTTC
TRBV7-6,TRBJ2-1,.,.,CASSLLGSSYNEQFF,TGTGCCAGCAGCCTCCTGGGGAGCTCCTACAATGAGCAGTTCTTC
TRBV2,TRBJ1-4,.,few,CAARVSFEEKLFF,TGTGCCGCACGGGTCTCTTTTGAGGAAAAACTGTTTTTT
TRBV7-2,TRBJ2-7,TRBD2,.,CASSLSSGGAGYEQYF,TGTGCCAGCAGCTTATCTAGCGGGGGGGCAGGGTACGAGCAGTACTTC
TRBV11-3,TRBJ2-7,.,.,CASSSDTDEQYF,TGTGCCAGCAGCTCTGATACAGACGAGCAGTACTTC
TRBV19,TRBJ1-4,.,.,CASINSAREKLFF,TGTGCCAGTATTAACTCCGCCCGTGAAAAACTGTTTTTT
TRBV27,TRBJ1-5,TRBD1,.,CASSSSGTVNQPQHF,TGTGCCAGCAGCTCGTCCGGGACAGTTAATCAGCCCCAGCATTTT
TRBV7-3,TRBJ1-1,.,.,CASSSYIDSEAFF,TGTGCCAGCAGCTCGTACATCGACTCTGAAGCTTTCTTT
TRBV11-2,TRBJ2-1,.,.,CASSGAGAVNEQFF,TGTGCCAGCAGCGGAGCAGGGGCGGTCAATGAGCAGTTCTTC
TRBV10-3,TRBJ2-1,.,.,CAISESEGAYNEQFF,TGTGCCATCAGTGAGTCGGAGGGAGCCTACAATGAGCAGTTCTTC
TRBV12-3/TRBV12-4,TRBJ1-6,.,.,CASRMDSYSPLHF,TGTGCCAGCAGGATGGACAGCTATTCACCCCTCCACTTT
TRBV2,TRBJ2-5,TRBD2,.,CASSPLAGALETQYF,TGTGCCAGCAGTCCACTAGCGGGGGCCCTAGAGACCCAGTACTTC
TRBV9,TRBJ2-3,TRBD2,.,CASSPSGGAGGRDTQYF,TGTGCCAGCAGCCCCAGCGGGGGGGCAGGAGGGCGGGATACGCAGTATTTT
TRBV5-4,TRBJ2-3,TRBD2,.,CASSWDPGLAGEIDTQYF,TGTGCCAGCAGCTGGGACCCGGGACTAGCGGGGGAGATAGATACGCAGTATTTT
TRBV7-9,TRBJ2-3,.,.,CASSLAQPAGDTQYF,TGTGCCAGCAGCTTAGCCCAACCCGCCGGGGATACGCAGTATTTT
TRBV7-2,TRBJ1-6,.,.,CASSTQGPNSPLHF,TGTGCCAGCAGCACCCAGGGCCCCAATTCACCCCTCCACTTT
TRBV7-2,TRBJ1-3,TRBD1,.,CASSLDGQGVYF,TGTGCCAGCAGCTTAGATGGACAGGGTGTATATTTT
TRBV6-2/TRBV6-3,TRBJ2-5,.,.,CASSFPGRLQETQYF,TGTGCCAGCAGTTTTCCAGGGCGACTCCAAGAGACCCAGTACTTC
TRBV4-2,TRBJ2-2,.,.,CASSQERQAMTGELFF,TGTGCCAGCAGCCAAGAAAGGCAGGCGATGACCGGGGAGCTGTTTTTT
TRBV3-1/TRBV3-2,TRBJ1-6,TRBD1,.,CASSEGTGGISYNSPLHF,TGTGCCAGCAGCGAAGGGACAGGCGGGATCTCCTATAATTCACCCCTCCACTTT
TRBV5-4,TRBJ1-2,TRBD1,.,CASSTDRGVSGYTF,TGTGCCAGCAGCACAGACAGGGGGGTTTCGGGCTACACCTTC
TRBV25-1,TRBJ2-3,TRBD1,.,CASSPDRVPSTDTQYF,TGTGCCAGCAGTCCGGACAGGGTGCCTAGCACAGATACGCAGTATTTT
TRBV5-1,TRBJ2-3,TRBD2,few,CASSSGGGAGDTQYF,TGCGCCAGCAGCTCCGGCGGGGGGGCGGGAGATACGCAGTATTTT